The 2 T cell receptor beta chains given below trace back to one sample, sequenced in a study of blood T cell repertoires in COVID-19 (dated by TCRdb to the early 2020s). The library was built by means of the immunoSEQ multiplex PCR assay. TCRdb holds this immuneACCESS table with in-frame rearrangements only. Some clones are missing; in checked studies, unresolved V genes explain under half, and the rest has no known cause. The sample data list around 370,000 clones, and around 90% of these were observed just once. Of the sample, roughly 3.5% is held by the ten largest clones. Sequenced input: peripheral blood. The source of these receptors is a woman between 18 and 30 years old who had recovered from COVID-19.

The chain couples TRBV7-8 to TRBJ2-1, with 10 bases identical to TRBD2. The CDR3 runs to 15 residues. CDR1 and CDR2 from the germline V gene are SGHVS and FQNEAQ. V lost 3 bases to trimming and J lost 8 bases; unmatched junction nucleotides: 7. CDR3 sequence reads: CASSFRGLAGDEQFF. CDR3 coding DNA: TGTGCCAGCAGCTTTAGGGGGCTAGCGGGAGATGAGCAGTTCTTC.

This clone has more than one count but fewer than ten. V and J are TRBV11-2 and TRBJ2-1; tentatively, D is TRBD2 (6 bases). The CDR3 loop spans 15 amino acids. V was trimmed by 5 bases and J by 2 bases, leaving 13 bases between them. From germline, CDR1 is SGHAT and CDR2 FQNNGV. The CDR3 nucleotides are TGTGCCAGCAGCACCTATAGCGGCGCCTACAATGAGCAGTTCTTC. It codes for CASSTYSGAYNEQFF.